This record looks at one T cell receptor (beta chain) sequence and its context. Its target is not known. cDNA came from approximately 0.5 to 1 ug RNA primed by random hexamers. Multiplex immunoSEQ PCR targeted 54 Vbeta and 13 Jbeta TCR beta segments. MiXCR, run by TCRdb on the immunoSEQ multiplex PCR reads, gives a single entry per CDR3 protein. This table holds under 110,000 distinct CDR3 sequences, roughly 94% found once. The data stem from a study of CD8 T cells in Susac syndrome. General observations from the study: In total CD8+ repertoires, 15 to 20 Susac-specific public clones were found, and five or six in CD8+ TEMRA repertoires. As acknowledged by the study, its TCR sequencing and HLA analysis included a relatively small number of individuals.

V lost 6 bases and J 4 bases, leaving 13 bases between the germline ends. CDR1 is MNHEY and CDR2 is SMNVEV in the germline V gene (reference sequence). There are 13 residues in the CDR3. Negative magnetic isolation gave CD8+ and CD4+ cells; FACS enriched CD8+ TEMRA. The clonotype was recovered from a human donor with Susac syndrome. Material for sequencing was CD8+ T cells from PBMCs. The rearrangement links TRBV27 to TRBJ2-7; D is unclear. CDR3 coding DNA: TGTGCCAGCAGCATTGGTATAATGTACGAGCAGTACTTC. Encoded protein: CASSIGIMYEQYF.